The following is a T cell receptor (beta chain) sequence with its context. The antigen is not known. For genomic DNA, unsorted samples relied on 85 million to 100 million PBMCs. The data were obtained in a study of shared clonotypes between healthy human individuals. Study-level points and caveats: Limited genetic and exposure-history diversity came from having few donors.

V was clipped by 8 bases and J by 6 bases; unmatched bases: 13. Germline V lookup: CDR1 LNHDA, CDR2 SQIVND (reference sequence). There are 15 residues in the CDR3. TCRdb keeps only in-frame clones here, not all; method: immunoSEQ multiplex PCR. Of 400,000 to 500,000 clones listed, 76% were seen once; the top ten hold about an eighth. This rearrangement joins TRBV19 to TRBJ1-5; 7 nucleotides align to TRBD1. The source material was PBMCs. The receptor's source is a woman aged 40 to 55 in good health. Some clones in this sample may be carry-over from other donors' samples. The CDR3 spells CASLGGDRDRQPQHF. CDR3 nucleotides: TGTGCCAGTCTAGGGGGTGACAGGGATCGTCAGCCCCAGCATTTT.